What follows are 21 T cell receptor beta chains derived from one specimen sequenced in a study of early T cells in non-severe SARS-CoV-2 infection. TCRdb reprocessed the 5' RACE reads with MiXCR, giving one entry per CDR3 protein. The top ten hold around 1.1% of the sample, which has 74,000 or so distinct CDR3 sequences, over 10% seen once. Sequencing was performed on whole blood. The origin of the receptors is an adult who was a healthcare worker with PCR-confirmed SARS-CoV-2 infection or an uninfected control (not recorded which).

This chain links TRBV2 with TRBJ2-2, with 7 positions matching TRBD2. Germline CDR1 is SNHLY and CDR2 is FYNNEI. CDR3 length equals 15 residues. With 10 bases clipped from V and 2 bases from J, the junction kept 10 bases outside the gene matches. The CDR3 loop is CAITKRTSNTGELFF. The DNA of the CDR3 is TGTGCCATCACGAAACGGACTAGTAACACCGGGGAGCTGTTTTTT.

A few counts support this clonotype. V gene TRBV19 combines with J gene TRBJ2-1; no clear D. The CDR3 is 11 residues long. CDR1 is LNHDA, CDR2 SQIVND, per germline (reference sequence). The V end lost 4 bases, the J end lost 4 bases, and 2 bases lay between the germline ends. DNA of the CDR3: TGTGCCAGTAGTAAATACAATGAGCAGTTCTTC. Translated, it gives CASSKYNEQFF.

This clonotype has just a few counts. The V call is TRBV18, the J call TRBJ1-1; TRBD1 aligns across 10 bases. CDR1 KGHSH and CDR2 LQKENI come from the germline V gene. The V gene end was trimmed by 3 bases and the J gene end by 4 bases; junction bases not matched to a gene: 2. The CDR3 has 14 residues. In DNA form, the CDR3 reads TGTGCCAGCTCACCCGACAGGGGGCTCACTGAAGCTTTCTTT. This codes for CASSPDRGLTEAFF.

This clonotype was detected ten times or more. In DNA, the CDR3 is TGTGCCAGCAGGGGGGATGGTGGAAACACCATATATTTT. Protein product: CASRGDGGNTIYF. The rearrangement joins TRBV12-3 or TRBV12-4 to TRBJ1-3; D perhaps matches TRBD1 (5 bases). The V and J ends lost 6 bases and 3 bases respectively, with 9 bases between them. The CDR3 contains 13 residues.

The chain joins TRBV28 to TRBJ2-7, with a weak D call TRBD2 (6 bases). Germline CDR1 MDHEN, CDR2 SYDVKM. The CDR3 is made up of 14 amino acids. Trimming took 7 bases from V and 2 from J, leaving 15 bases between them. CDR3 nucleotides: TGTGCCAGCAACTTGGAGGGCCGCCCCTACGAGCAGTACTTC. Translating it yields CASNLEGRPYEQYF.

In this sample, this clonotype turned up many times. The rearrangement links TRBV7-9 to TRBJ2-7; D is ambiguous. CDR3 length: 16 amino acids. Per the germline V gene, CDR1 is SEHNR and CDR2 is FQNEAQ (reference sequence). V was shortened by 2 bases and J by 4 bases, with 18 bases between the two germline ends. CDR3 bases: TGTGCCAGCAGCTTAATAAGACACCAGCTACTTTACGAGCAGTACTTC. Protein: CASSLIRHQLLYEQYF.

This clonotype has only a few counts. This chain links TRBV29-1 with TRBJ2-7; D perhaps matches TRBD1 (6 bases). In germline, CDR1 is SQVTM, CDR2 ANQGSEA. This CDR3 comprises 12 residues. V was pared by 4 bases and J by 1 base, with 8 bases between. CDR3 sequence: CSVAQGSYEQYF. The CDR3 nucleotides read TGCAGCGTTGCACAGGGATCCTACGAGCAGTACTTC.

This clonotype was counted a few times. J is TRBJ2-3 and V is TRBV19; 8 bases map to TRBD1. Trimming removed 7 bases from V and 6 bases from J; junction bases left unmatched: 12. Germline assignment: CDR1 LNHDA and CDR2 SQIVND (reference sequence). The CDR3 loop spans 15 amino acids. CDR3 DNA sequence: TGTGCCAGTACCCCCCGCGGGACAGGAGGGGATACGCAGTATTTT. It specifies CASTPRGTGGDTQYF.

This clonotype was seen a few times. V usage is TRBV27 and J usage is TRBJ2-5; possibly TRBD1 for D (6 bases). Germline V CDR1 and CDR2: MNHEY, SMNVEV (reference sequence). The CDR3 is 14 residues long. V was cut by 5 bases and J by 2 bases, with 12 bases left in between. This CDR3 is CASSHRDIQETQYF. CDR3 sequence (DNA): TGTGCCAGCAGTCACCGGGACATTCAAGAGACCCAGTACTTC.

In its sample, this clonotype was seen a few times. V usage is TRBV14 and J usage is TRBJ1-1, with D tentatively TRBD1 (6 bases). The ends were cut back, 3 bases at V and 6 bases at J, with 11 bases in the middle. CDR3 length: 13 residues. Germline CDR1 and CDR2: SGHDN and FVKESK. CDR3 sequence reads: CASSHSGTPEAFF. CDR3 DNA: TGTGCCAGCAGCCACTCCGGGACACCTGAAGCTTTCTTT.

This clonotype was detected many times. CDR3 sequence: CASSLVATDTDTQYF. The CDR3 DNA sequence: TGCGCCAGCAGCTTGGTTGCGACAGACACAGATACGCAGTATTTT. The rearrangement links TRBV5-1 to TRBJ2-3; maybe TRBD1 (5 bases). Trimming removed 0 bases at V and 2 bases at J, with 10 bases between. The germline gives CDR1 SGHRS, CDR2 YFSETQ. The CDR3 consists of 15 residues.

This clonotype was picked up many times. The J gene is TRBJ2-1, the V gene TRBV5-1; 7 bases fit TRBD1. V trimming: 4 bases; J trimming: 8 bases; junction bases outside the gene matches: 15. CDR1 SGHRS and CDR2 YFSETQ come from the germline V gene. The length of the CDR3 is 16 residues. The CDR3 sequence is CASSMRQGLGHYEQFF. CDR3 DNA: TGCGCCAGCAGCATGCGACAGGGCTTAGGACATTATGAGCAGTTCTTC.

This clonotype showed up many times. The chain is built from TRBV5-1 and TRBJ2-6, with TRBD1 as a possible D gene (5 bases). CDR1 SGHRS and CDR2 YFSETQ come from the germline V gene. The CDR3 contains 17 residues. Trimming stripped 2 bases from V and 0 bases from J, with 12 bases between. The DNA of the CDR3 is TGCGCCAGCAGCTTAGGTGGACAAGCCTCTGGGGCCAACGTCCTGACTTTC. Its protein is CASSLGGQASGANVLTF.

This clonotype was observed at least ten times. The rearrangement uses TRBV28 and TRBJ2-7; 8 nucleotides match TRBD2. This CDR3 region has 17 residues. CDR1 and CDR2 (germline): MDHEN, SYDVKM. V trimming: 2 bases; J trimming: 3 bases; junction bases outside the gene matches: 12. CDR3 in amino acids: CASSLHRSGRADYEQYF. The CDR3 DNA follows: TGTGCCAGCAGTTTACATCGGTCCGGGAGGGCCGACTACGAGCAGTACTTC.

This clonotype was observed many times. The rearrangement links TRBV29-1 to TRBJ2-5, with a tentative D call TRBD1 (7 bases). CDR1 is SQVTM and CDR2 is ANQGSEA in the germline V gene. The CDR3 runs 14 residues. V lost 2 bases to trimming and J lost 5 bases, with 15 bases between them. CDR3 bases: TGCAGCGTTGAATCAGAGGAGGGGGCGGAGACCCAGTACTTC. Amino acids: CSVESEEGAETQYF. The whole variable domain, remainder taken from reference TRBV29-1 and TRBJ2-5, is SAVISQKPSRDICQRGTSLTIQCQVDSQVTMMFWYRQQPGQSLTLIATANQGSEATYESGFVIDKFPISRPNLTFSTLTVSNMSPEDSSIYLCSVESEEGAETQYFGPGTRLLVL.

The DNA for the CDR3 is TGTGCCAGCAGGCTGACTAGCGGGACCCCCCCAGATACGCAGTATTTT. Protein sequence: CASRLTSGTPPDTQYF. The chain is built from TRBV2 and TRBJ2-3; 11 bases match TRBD2. Germline V gives CDR1 SNHLY, CDR2 FYNNEI. This CDR3 spans 16 amino acids. The V segment lost 6 bases and the J segment 4 bases; nucleotides outside the gene matches: 9.

The chain is built from TRBV11-2 and TRBJ2-1; TRBD2 is a possible D gene (6 bases). CDR3 length: 14 amino acids. CDR1 and CDR2 from the germline V gene are SGHAT and FQNNGV. V was clipped by 2 bases and J by 7 bases, with 12 bases between them. Written as DNA, the CDR3 is TGTGCCAGCAGCTTATTAAGCGGGTGGAATGAGCAGTTCTTC. It encodes CASSLLSGWNEQFF. The entire variable domain, with the rest obtained from reference TRBV11-2 and TRBJ2-1, is as follows: EAGVAQSPRYKIIEKRQSVAFWCNPISGHATLYWYQQILGQGPKLLIQFQNNGVVDDSQLPKDRFSAERLKGVDSTLKIQPAKLEDSAVYLCASSLLSGWNEQFFGPGTRLTVL.

V and J are TRBV19 and TRBJ1-5, with D possibly being TRBD1 (6 bases). Trimming took 2 bases from V and 2 from J, leaving 10 bases between them. CDR3 size: 15 residues. In germline, CDR1 is LNHDA, CDR2 SQIVND (reference sequence). The CDR3 here is CASSIPGVGNQPQHF. As DNA, the CDR3 is TGTGCCAGTAGTATACCAGGGGTAGGCAATCAGCCCCAGCATTTT. Together with reference TRBV19 and TRBJ1-5, the CDR3 gives the full variable domain: DGGITQSPKYLFRKEGQNVTLSCEQNLNHDAMYWYRQDPGQGLRLIYYSQIVNDFQKGDIAEGYSVSREKKESFPLTVTSAQKNPTAFYLCASSIPGVGNQPQHFGDGTRLSIL.

This clonotype was seen many times. For the CDR3, the DNA is TGTGCCAGCAGCTATTCTGGAACCGGGACGATTACGGGCTACACCTTC. It is translated as CASSYSGTGTITGYTF. This chain joins TRBV11-2 and TRBJ1-2; perhaps TRBD1 as D (5 bases). V was clipped by 4 bases and J by 8 bases, with 23 bases between them. This CDR3 contains 16 residues. CDR1 and CDR2 (germline): SGHAT, FQNNGV.

This clonotype was seen a handful of times. The CDR3 nucleotides read TGTGCCAGCAGCGAACATACCGGGACAGGCGAAGCTAACTATGGCTACACCTTC. It specifies CASSEHTGTGEANYGYTF. The rearrangement joins TRBV5-7 to TRBJ1-2; 8 bases line up with TRBD1. TRBV5-7 is annotated as an ORF whose role is uncertain. V was clipped by 4 bases and J by 0 bases; unmatched bases: 14. The CDR3 is 18 residues long.

This clonotype was detected ten times or more. The chain uses TRBV20-1 and TRBJ2-3, with 9 bases matching TRBD2. The CDR3 sequence is 15 residues long. V shed 2 bases and J 2 bases; nucleotides not matched to a gene: 5. In germline, CDR1 is DFQATT, CDR2 SNEGSKA (reference sequence). CDR3 residues: CSARSLAGPTDTQYF. The CDR3 nucleotides are TGCAGTGCTAGATCCCTAGCGGGGCCCACAGATACGCAGTATTTT.